These 24 T cell receptor beta chains came from one sample sequenced in a study of shared T cell receptors in the human thymus. The table came from immunoSEQ multiplex PCR; TCRdb's copy has only in-frame clones and leaves some out. The repertoire has hundreds of thousands of clones, 70% to 90% of them found once; the top ten carry under 0.01%. In addition, the sample was reused for a study of human thymus T cells.

Input material: thymocytes. The receptors were sampled from a boy younger than two with a congenital heart defect.

The chain couples TRBV29-1 to TRBJ2-7; 9 nucleotides align to TRBD1. CDR1 is SQVTM, CDR2 ANQGSEA, per germline. CDR3 length equals 16 residues. V lost 0 bases and J lost 4; bases outside the gene matches: 10. This chain's CDR3 is CSVEEHTGGGEYEQYF. CDR3 sequence (DNA): TGCAGCGTTGAAGAACATACAGGGGGCGGGGAGTACGAGCAGTACTTC.

The rearrangement uses TRBV27 and TRBJ2-7; the match to TRBD1 covers 8 bases. V lost 5 bases to trimming and J lost 1 base; unmatched junction nucleotides: 7. Germline V gene sequence: CDR1 MNHEY, CDR2 SMNVEV (reference sequence). The CDR3 is 15 amino acids. Here the CDR3 reads CASSPYRGLSYEQYF. CDR3 nucleotides: TGTGCCAGCAGTCCGTACAGGGGGTTATCCTACGAGCAGTACTTC.

The chain recombines TRBV5-6 with TRBJ2-7; D is possibly TRBD1 (8 bases). V dropped 0 bases and J dropped 2 bases, with 18 bases sitting between them. Per germline, CDR1 SGHDT and CDR2 YYEEEE. The CDR3 consists of 17 residues. CDR3 in DNA: TGTGCCAGCAGCTTGGACAGGGGGGGACTTGTAGCCTACGAGCAGTACTTC. Its protein product is CASSLDRGGLVAYEQYF. The full variable domain, completed using reference TRBV5-6 and TRBJ2-7, is DAGVTQSPTHLIKTRGQQVTLRCSPKSGHDTVSWYQQALGQGPQFIFQYYEEEERQRGNFPDRFSGHQFPNYSSELNVNALLLGDSALYLCASSLDRGGLVAYEQYFGPGTRLTVT.

The chain has TRBV4-3 and TRBJ2-3; 7 nucleotides match TRBD2. The CDR3 is 15 amino acids. Trimming cost V 1 base and J 3 bases; bases outside gene matches: 4. Germline CDR1 reads LGHNA; CDR2 reads YSLEER. The CDR3 region is CASSQGPGGTDTQYF. CDR3 coding DNA: TGCGCCAGCAGCCAAGGCCCGGGAGGAACAGATACGCAGTATTTT.

This sequence joins TRBV7-9 and TRBJ2-1; TRBD2 matches 13 bases. The CDR3 is 15 residues long. The V gene end was trimmed by 4 bases and the J gene end by 8 bases; junction bases not matched to a gene: 5. CDR1 is SEHNR, CDR2 FQNEAQ, per germline (reference sequence). This CDR3 is CASSSGTSGTHEQFF. The CDR3, as DNA: TGTGCCAGCAGCTCTGGGACTAGCGGGACACATGAGCAGTTCTTC.

This rearrangement joins TRBV7-6 to TRBJ2-3, with D uncertain. V gave up 1 base and J gave up 6 bases, with 8 bases separating them. CDR1 and CDR2 (germline): SGHVS, FNYEAQ. This CDR3 comprises 13 residues. The CDR3 coding sequence is TGTGCCAGCAGCTTAGGAGGTTCGGATACGCAGTATTTT. Amino acid sequence: CASSLGGSDTQYF.

This chain links TRBV27 with TRBJ2-7; tentatively, D is TRBD2 (5 bases). In germline, CDR1 is MNHEY, CDR2 SMNVEV (reference sequence). V lost 6 bases, J lost 2 bases, and 17 bases lay in between. The CDR3 length is 15 residues. The CDR3 DNA sequence: TGTGCCAGCAGACCAACGCCTAGCTCGACCTACGAGCAGTACTTC. It translates to CASRPTPSSTYEQYF.

This clone was observed a handful of times. This chain uses TRBV7-9 with TRBJ2-6; the D gene is possibly TRBD2 (5 bases). The V and J ends lost 4 bases and 3 bases respectively, with 19 bases between them. Germline V gives CDR1 SEHNR, CDR2 FQNEAQ (reference sequence). The CDR3 has 18 residues. As DNA, the CDR3 is TGTGCCAGCAGCTCGGCGGGCCATCCACTCTTTGGGGCCAACGTCCTGACTTTC. This gives the protein CASSSAGHPLFGANVLTF.

The gene calls are TRBV2 and TRBJ2-7; 8 positions agree with TRBD1. The germline gives CDR1 SNHLY, CDR2 FYNNEI. V trimming: 8 bases; J trimming: 4 bases; junction bases outside the gene matches: 13. The CDR3 is made up of 15 amino acids. The chain's CDR3 is CASLHEGRGLYEQYF. CDR3 in DNA: TGTGCCAGCTTACATGAGGGCAGGGGGCTGTACGAGCAGTACTTC.

This clone showed up just a few times. The CDR3 nucleotides are TGTGCCAGCAGCCTTAGGGGGCGAAACGTCAGCGGCTCCTACAATGAGCAGTTCTTC. This gives the protein CASSLRGRNVSGSYNEQFF. The chain links TRBV7-2 to TRBJ2-1; 7 nucleotides line up with TRBD1. The V gene's germline CDR1 is SGHTA and CDR2 FQGNSA. Trimming cost V 5 bases and J 0 bases; bases outside gene matches: 16. The CDR3 loop spans 19 amino acids.

The chain joins TRBV5-6 to TRBJ2-7; possibly TRBD2 for D (6 bases). V was cut by 0 bases and J by 4 bases, with 11 bases left in between. The CDR3 consists of 14 residues. Germline-derived CDR1 and CDR2 are SGHDT and YYEEEE. CDR3 loop: CASSLGSGRYEQYF. The CDR3, as DNA: TGTGCCAGCAGCTTGGGATCGGGGAGGTACGAGCAGTACTTC.

The genes are TRBV29-1 and TRBJ2-2; a weak D match, TRBD1 (7 bases). CDR3 size: 14 residues. V was pared by 4 bases and J by 8 bases, with 17 bases between. Germline V gene lookup returns CDR1 SQVTM and CDR2 ANQGSEA. For the CDR3, the DNA is TGCAGCGTTGCCGCCGACAGGGCGGGAGGGGAGCTGTTTTTT. This translates into CSVAADRAGGELFF.

A single count supports this clone. This rearrangement joins TRBV5-1 to TRBJ2-1; the D is unclear. Germline lookup yields CDR1 SGHRS and CDR2 YFSETQ. Trimming shortened V by 4 bases and J by 6 bases, and 11 bases separated the two germline ends. CDR3 size: 13 residues. CDR3: CASSGTDSNEQFF. DNA of the CDR3: TGCGCCAGCAGCGGAACAGATTCCAATGAGCAGTTCTTC.

This chain links TRBV9 with TRBJ2-1; TRBD2 aligns across 11 bases. Trimming took 0 bases from V and 3 from J; bases not matched to a gene: 2. CDR3 length equals 16 residues. Germline V gene sequence: CDR1 SGDLS, CDR2 YYNGEE. The CDR3 loop is CASSVGGTSGYNEQFF. The CDR3 DNA reads as TGTGCCAGCAGCGTAGGCGGGACTAGCGGCTACAATGAGCAGTTCTTC.

J is TRBJ1-2 and V is TRBV5-6; TRBD1 agrees at 7 bases. The trim removed 1 base at V and 2 bases at J, leaving 8 bases unmatched. The CDR3 length is 16 residues. Germline V gives CDR1 SGHDT, CDR2 YYEEEE. This CDR3 reads CASSLFVGQKNYGYTF. As DNA, the CDR3 is TGTGCCAGCAGCTTGTTTGTGGGACAGAAAAACTATGGCTACACCTTC.

The rearrangement links TRBV10-2 to TRBJ2-5, with a tentative D call TRBD2 (5 bases). Germline V lookup: CDR1 WSHSY, CDR2 SAAADI. The CDR3 length is 13 residues. V was pared by 5 bases and J by 3 bases, with 10 bases between. The CDR3 nucleotides read TGCGCCAGCAGTTCGGGATCTAAAGAGACCCAGTACTTC. Translating it yields CASSSGSKETQYF.

V is TRBV10-2 and J is TRBJ1-6; D gene uncertain. Germline lookup yields CDR1 WSHSY and CDR2 SAAADI. Trimming took 4 bases from V and 5 from J, leaving 21 bases between them. The CDR3 totals 18 residues. CDR3 DNA sequence: TGCGCCAGCAGTGGACCTAGTGGGGAGGACGTACATAATTCACCCCTCCACTTT. It is translated as CASSGPSGEDVHNSPLHF.

The chain couples TRBV28 to TRBJ2-7; 8 nucleotides agree with TRBD2. The germline V gene has CDR1 MDHEN and CDR2 SYDVKM. V gave up 4 bases and J gave up 0 bases; unmatched junction bases: 11. The CDR3 sequence is 17 residues long. In DNA form, the CDR3 reads TGTGCCAGCAGTTCCCTGAGGGGAGGGACTAGCTCCTACGAGCAGTACTTC. Amino acid sequence: CASSSLRGGTSSYEQYF.

The chain uses TRBV28 and TRBJ1-4; a possible D gene is TRBD1 (5 bases). Germline V gene data show CDR1 as MDHEN and CDR2 as SYDVKM. The CDR3 loop spans 15 amino acids. V was pared by 10 bases and J by 3 bases, with 18 bases between. CDR3 region: CATRGVGKSNEKLFF. CDR3 nucleotides: TGTGCCACTCGGGGGGTTGGGAAATCTAATGAAAAACTGTTTTTT. Drawing the rest from reference TRBV28 and TRBJ1-4, the complete variable domain is DVKVTQSSRYLVKRTGEKVFLECVQDMDHENMFWYRQDPGLGLRLIYFSYDVKMKEKGDIPEGYSVSREKKERFSLILESASTNQTSMYLCATRGVGKSNEKLFFGSGTQLSVL.

This clone was seen once. J is TRBJ2-7 and V is TRBV5-1; 7 bases line up with TRBD1. This CDR3 contains 14 residues. Germline trimming cut 3 bases from V and 3 bases from J; bases unmatched to any gene: 6. Per the germline V gene, CDR1 is SGHRS and CDR2 is YFSETQ. This CDR3 is CASSSRDRNYEQYF. The CDR3 DNA sequence: TGCGCCAGCAGCTCCCGGGACAGAAACTACGAGCAGTACTTC.

The chain recombines TRBV27 with TRBJ2-7, with TRBD2 identical over 12 bases. The ends lost 5 bases at V and 7 bases at J; junction bases unmatched: 6. This CDR3 has 14 amino acids. In germline, CDR1 is MNHEY, CDR2 SMNVEV (reference sequence). CDR3 in amino acids: CASSPLAGGREQYF. The CDR3 nucleotides read TGTGCCAGCAGTCCCCTAGCGGGAGGGCGGGAGCAGTACTTC.

Worth noting for this clone: Other DNA sequences in the same sample also yield this CDR3. As DNA, the CDR3 is TGCGCCAGCAGCCAAGATCCCGGGAACTATGGCTACACCTTC. Amino acid sequence: CASSQDPGNYGYTF. The rearrangement uses TRBV4-1 and TRBJ1-2, with no clear D. Germline CDR1 MGHRA, CDR2 YSYEKL. V lost 0 bases and J lost 2, with 7 bases in between. This CDR3 contains 14 residues.

The genes are TRBV6-5 and TRBJ2-5, with 7 bases aligning to TRBD1. Germline V gives CDR1 MNHEY, CDR2 SVGAGI. This CDR3 comprises 14 residues. J gave up 5 bases and V 6 bases, and 9 bases lay outside the gene matches. CDR3 amino acids: CASSRDRSRETQYF. The CDR3 nucleotides are TGTGCCAGCAGCCGGGACAGATCAAGGGAGACCCAGTACTTC.

The genes are TRBV27 and TRBJ1-2, with D unclear. This CDR3 has 13 amino acids. V lost 2 bases to trimming and J lost 4 bases, with 8 bases between them. CDR1 MNHEY and CDR2 SMNVEV come from the germline V gene (reference sequence). The CDR3 sequence: CASSLGRFYGYTF. CDR3 nucleotide sequence: TGTGCCAGCAGTTTAGGCAGGTTCTATGGCTACACCTTC.